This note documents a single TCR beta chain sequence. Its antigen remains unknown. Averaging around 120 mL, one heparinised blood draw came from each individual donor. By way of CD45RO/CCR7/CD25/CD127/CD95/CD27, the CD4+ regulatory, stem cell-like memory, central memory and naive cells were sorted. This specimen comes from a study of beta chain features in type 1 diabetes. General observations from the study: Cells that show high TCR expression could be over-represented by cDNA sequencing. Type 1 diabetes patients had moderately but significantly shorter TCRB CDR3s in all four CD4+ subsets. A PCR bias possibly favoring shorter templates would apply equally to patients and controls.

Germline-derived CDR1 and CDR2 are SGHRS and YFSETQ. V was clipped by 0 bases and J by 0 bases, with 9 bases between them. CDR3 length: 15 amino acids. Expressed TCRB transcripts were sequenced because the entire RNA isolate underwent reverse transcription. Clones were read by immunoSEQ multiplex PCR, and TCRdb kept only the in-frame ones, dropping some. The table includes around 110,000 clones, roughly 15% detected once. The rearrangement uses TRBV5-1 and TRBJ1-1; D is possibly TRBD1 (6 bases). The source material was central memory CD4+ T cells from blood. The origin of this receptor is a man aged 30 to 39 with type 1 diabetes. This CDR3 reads CASSLGTGLNTEAFF. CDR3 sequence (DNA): TGCGCCAGCAGCTTGGGAACAGGGTTGAACACTGAAGCTTTCTTT. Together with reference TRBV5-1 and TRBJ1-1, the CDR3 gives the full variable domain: KAGVTQTPRYLIKTRGQQVTLSCSPISGHRSVSWYQQTPGQGLQFLFEYFSETQRNKGNFPGRFSGRQFSNSRSEMNVSTLELGDSALYLCASSLGTGLNTEAFFGQGTRLTVV.